These 9 T cell receptor beta chains came from one sample sequenced in a study of blood T cell repertoires in COVID-19. The method was immunoSEQ multiplex PCR; TCRdb's version includes in-frame clones alone and lacks a portion of them. Here the sample spans approximately 120,000 clones, 70% to 90% being singletons. The specimen sequenced was peripheral blood. All receptors come from a woman between 55 and 75 years old with acute or convalescent COVID-19.

The chain couples TRBV11-3 to TRBJ2-1, with 8 bases matching TRBD2. V gave up 3 bases and J gave up 4 bases; unmatched junction bases: 2. Germline V lookup: CDR1 SGHNT, CDR2 YENEEA. The CDR3 loop spans 14 amino acids. The chain's CDR3 is CASSFSGGYNEQFF. CDR3 nucleotide sequence: TGTGCCAGCAGCTTTTCGGGGGGGTACAATGAGCAGTTCTTC.

This clone was counted a single time. This rearrangement joins TRBV27 to TRBJ1-6; a possible D gene is TRBD1 (5 bases). CDR3 length: 12 residues. Trimming pared 6 bases from V and 13 bases from J, leaving 13 bases between. The V gene's germline CDR1 is MNHEY and CDR2 SMNVEV (reference sequence). The CDR3 nucleotides read TGTGCCAGCAGCGAGGGGAGGACTCCCCTCCACTTT. Residues: CASSEGRTPLHF.

The chain combines TRBV19 with TRBJ1-6; the D gene is possibly TRBD1 (5 bases). CDR1 and CDR2 (germline): LNHDA, SQIVND (reference sequence). V was clipped by 5 bases and J by 7 bases, with 15 bases between them. CDR3 size: 15 residues. The CDR3 DNA reads as TGTGCCAGTAGTGGAAGGGATAGGGGCAATTCACCCCTCCACTTT. Protein product: CASSGRDRGNSPLHF.

This clone came up a few times. The V gene is TRBV28, the J gene TRBJ1-1; D is undetermined. V shed 5 bases and J shed 0 bases, with 7 bases lying between them. CDR3 length: 13 amino acids. Germline V gene lookup returns CDR1 MDHEN and CDR2 SYDVKM. In DNA, the CDR3 is TGTGCCAGCAGTACACGCATGAACACTGAAGCTTTCTTT. It is translated as CASSTRMNTEAFF.

J is TRBJ2-3 and V is TRBV4-1, with 7 bases matching TRBD2. The trim removed 1 base at V and 1 base at J, leaving 2 bases unmatched. The CDR3 has 15 amino acids. Germline CDR1 and CDR2: MGHRA and YSYEKL. The CDR3 region is CASSQVGLGTDTQYF. CDR3 DNA sequence: TGCGCCAGCAGCCAAGTAGGACTAGGCACAGATACGCAGTATTTT.

The chain employs TRBV6-5 and TRBJ1-4; the match to TRBD1 covers 7 bases. The CDR3 length is 14 residues. Germline V gives CDR1 MNHEY, CDR2 SVGAGI. V lost 6 bases to trimming and J lost 5 bases; unmatched junction nucleotides: 6. For the CDR3, the DNA is TGTGCCAGCAGCGGGGACAGAATAAATGAAAAACTGTTTTTT. It codes for CASSGDRINEKLFF.

This sequence joins TRBV4-3 and TRBJ2-1; 11 bases line up with TRBD2. After removal of 6 bases from V and 7 bases from J, the junction contained 8 bases not matched to a gene. CDR1 is LGHNA and CDR2 is YSLEER in the germline V gene. CDR3 length equals 15 residues. The CDR3 DNA reads as TGCGCCAGCAGAGAGGGGACTAGCGGTTCTAATGAGCAGTTCTTC. Translated, it gives CASREGTSGSNEQFF.

The V gene is TRBV18, the J gene TRBJ1-2; TRBD1 agrees at 7 bases. Germline lookup yields CDR1 KGHSH and CDR2 LQKENI. V was clipped by 3 bases and J by 4 bases; unmatched bases: 8. The CDR3 consists of 15 residues. The DNA of the CDR3 is TGTGCCAGCTCACCGGAACAGGGGCATGGCTATGGCTACACCTTC. Translated, it gives CASSPEQGHGYGYTF.

The rearrangement uses TRBV11-2 and TRBJ2-3, with D possibly being TRBD1 (5 bases). CDR1 SGHAT and CDR2 FQNNGV come from the germline V gene. The CDR3 runs 16 residues. The V end was cut by 5 bases, the J end by 6 bases, with 21 bases between. The CDR3 sequence: CASSNNRHPAGDTQYF. DNA for the CDR3: TGTGCCAGCAGCAACAACAGGCACCCGGCAGGGGATACGCAGTATTTT.